A selection of T cell receptor beta chains follows, all from one sample in a study of blood T cells in healthy people across ages. MiXCR, run by TCRdb on the 5' RACE reads, gives a single entry per CDR3 protein. This table has roughly 800,000 distinct CDR3 sequences, roughly 50% appearing once. The sample was blood. The receptors were gathered from an elderly man in good health. The conserved cysteine and the conserved F or W are not part of the CDR3 here. Clone size, where shown, is once, few, many, or a class for clones that have expanded.

>few|TRBV3-1
ASSQGPPGAAFEKLF
>few|TRBV21-1
ASTKVGFLPYGYT
>few|TRBV12-3/TRBV12-4
ASSNDRGEQY
>NA|TRBV2
ASSADSNYGYT
>once|TRBV7-2
ASSREGFNNGQF
>NA|TRBV5-1
ASSLIANSYNEQF
>NA|TRBV11-3
ASSSPGTTRQDEQF
>NA|TRBV12-3/TRBV12-4
ASSMDPGSSRAGTYEQY
>NA|TRBV20-1
SARDPRGQGQPQH
>NA|TRBV7-9
ASSLGLPSENEQF